Included here is one TCR beta chain sequence, with context. Its antigen target is currently unknown. No much larger clonotype is one base removed from it; base qualities were not supplied. This record comes from a study of T cell clones after liver transplantation (dated by TCRdb to the late 2010s). As for the study more broadly: ITN030ST, the source of the samples, was a randomized trial that attempted immunosuppression withdrawal within 2 years of liver transplantation. Donor-reactive T cell clones were identified by TCRbeta sequencing after a pre-transplant mixed lymphocyte reaction and then tracked in post-transplant blood. As an antigen-independent comparator for the donor-reactive sequences, third party-reactive TCRbeta sequences from pre-transplant MLRs were identified as well. Three of the eight recipients were HCV-positive; the others were transplanted for non-autoimmune, non-viral indications. Until randomization at 12-24 months post-transplant, subjects were given standard immunosuppression, with no induction therapy. Tolerance meant complete immunosuppression withdrawal for at least one year without liver enzymes rising beyond twice the upper limit of normal. Blood samples were collected pre-transplant, pre-randomization before withdrawal, and post-randomization after either full withdrawal or failed withdrawal. The studied cohort comprised 8 liver transplant recipients, 3 classified as tolerant and 5 as non-tolerant.

Thawed unstimulated PBMCs were stained for CD3, CD4 and CD8 and FACS-sorted into CD3+CD4+ and CD3+CD8+ populations. All 8 studied subjects were randomized to withdrawal of immunosuppression. The Qiagen DNeasy Blood and Tissue Kit was used for genomic DNA isolation. Using immunoSEQ, frozen genomic DNA was subjected to high-throughput TCRbeta CDR3 sequencing, a process that included PCR amplification, mapping, bias correction and internal controls. In the source study's methods: Only productive rearrangements were retained, and each unique TCRbeta sequence was defined by its CDR3 nucleotide sequence together with its V and J gene. For classification of a sequence as donor-reactive, at least 5-fold expansion in CFSE-low cells relative to unstimulated pre-transplant cells and a frequency of at least 0.01% were required. Minimum frequency thresholds were set for each subject based on the unstimulated sample with the lowest template count, ensuring at least 90% detection power. Jensen-Shannon divergence between the top 1000 TCRbeta sequences after and before transplant was used to measure repertoire turnover. Two-sided Fisher's exact tests were used to test for changes in how often donor-reactive sequences were detected. Here the immuneACCESS table is served through TCRdb, limited to in-frame sequences with V and J called. Missing clones are a known gap in these copies; in checked studies unresolved V genes cover under half, and the rest lacks a known reason. The V and J calls and the clone size are those of that table, but D and trimming were determined from the DNA. The sample profile shows tens of thousands of clones; about 82% of them were found once. The ten largest clones take up approximately 0.45% of the sample.

What the authors observed across the whole study: Low numbers of available donor cells limited the measurable donor-reactive repertoire in a couple of subjects. Without allograft tissue specimens, donor-reactive T cells may have migrated into the graft rather than being deleted. The conclusions were considered preliminary, being limited by small, heterogeneous patient numbers and non-standardized post-transplant time points. Donor-reactive sequences decreased more than third party-reactive sequences, which suggests partial antigen-specific deletion that was not related to withdrawal success. Circulating donor-reactive CD4 TCRbeta sequences fell significantly post-transplant in 5 of 8 subjects, irrespective of tolerance or HCV status. Once repertoire turnover was taken into account, donor-reactive detection showed a significant reduction for CD4 in 7 of 8 subjects and for CD8 in 8 of 8.

The starting material was CD4+ T cells from blood, obtained almost 47 months after liver transplant. The sequence came from a human patient who received a liver transplant. Some T cells may be donor cells from the graft after a transplant.

The nucleotide sequence is given as TGTGCCAGCAGCAAGAACTGGACGCCCCAAGAGACCCAGTACTTC. Translation gives CASSKNWTPQETQYF. The sequence joins TRBV28 to TRBJ2-5; the D gene assignment is ambiguous. Trimming costs V 6 bases and J 1 base, and their ends lie 15 bases apart. Sequences MDHEN (CDR1) and SYDVKM (CDR2) are obtained from the germline V gene. The CDR3 starts with the cysteine, ends with the phenylalanine, and has 15 residues. Just the 45-base CDR3 DNA is kept, in frame starting at base 1. The reference TRBV28 and TRBJ2-5 proteins fill in what lies around the CDR3, so the full variable domain reads DVKVTQSSRYLVKRTGEKVFLECVQDMDHENMFWYRQDPGLGLRLIYFSYDVKMKEKGDIPEGYSVSREKKERFSLILESASTNQTSMYLCASSKNWTPQETQYFGPGTRLLVL.